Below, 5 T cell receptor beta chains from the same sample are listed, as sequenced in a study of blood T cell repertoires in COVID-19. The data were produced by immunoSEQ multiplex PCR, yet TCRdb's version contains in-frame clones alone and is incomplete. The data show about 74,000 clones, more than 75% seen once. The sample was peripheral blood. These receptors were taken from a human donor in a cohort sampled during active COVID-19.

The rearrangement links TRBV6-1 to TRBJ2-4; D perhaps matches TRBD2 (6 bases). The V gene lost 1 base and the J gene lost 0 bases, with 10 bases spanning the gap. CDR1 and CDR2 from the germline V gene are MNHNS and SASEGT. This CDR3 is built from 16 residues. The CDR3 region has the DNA TGTGCCAGCAGTGAAGGGGGGGAAATAGCCAAAAACATTCAGTACTTC. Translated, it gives CASSEGGEIAKNIQYF.

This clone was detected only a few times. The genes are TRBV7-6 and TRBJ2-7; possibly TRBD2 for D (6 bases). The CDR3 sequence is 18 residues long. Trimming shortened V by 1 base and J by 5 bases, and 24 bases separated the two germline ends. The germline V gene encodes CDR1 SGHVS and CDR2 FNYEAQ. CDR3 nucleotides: TGTGCCAGCAGCTTAGGTTTTAGATCCGGGAGAATGAGCAACGAGCAGTACTTC. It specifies CASSLGFRSGRMSNEQYF.

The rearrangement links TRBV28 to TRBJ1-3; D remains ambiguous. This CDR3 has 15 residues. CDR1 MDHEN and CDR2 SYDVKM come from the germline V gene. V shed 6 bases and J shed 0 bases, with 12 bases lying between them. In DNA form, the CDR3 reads TGTGCCAGCAGAACGCCAGGCCTCTCTGGAAACACCATATATTTT. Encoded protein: CASRTPGLSGNTIYF.

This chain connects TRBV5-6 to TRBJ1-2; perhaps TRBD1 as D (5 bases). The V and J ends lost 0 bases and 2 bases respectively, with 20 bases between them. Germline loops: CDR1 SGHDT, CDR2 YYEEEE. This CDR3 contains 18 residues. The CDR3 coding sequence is TGTGCCAGCAGCTTGGCCGGGAACATAAGGGACTTCAACTATGGCTACACCTTC. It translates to CASSLAGNIRDFNYGYTF.

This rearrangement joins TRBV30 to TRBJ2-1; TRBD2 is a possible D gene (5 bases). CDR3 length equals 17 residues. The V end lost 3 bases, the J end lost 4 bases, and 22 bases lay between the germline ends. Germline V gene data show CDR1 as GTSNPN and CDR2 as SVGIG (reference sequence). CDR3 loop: CAWRGTGGNGIYNEQFF. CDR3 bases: TGTGCCTGGAGGGGAACCGGAGGAAACGGGATATACAATGAGCAGTTCTTC.